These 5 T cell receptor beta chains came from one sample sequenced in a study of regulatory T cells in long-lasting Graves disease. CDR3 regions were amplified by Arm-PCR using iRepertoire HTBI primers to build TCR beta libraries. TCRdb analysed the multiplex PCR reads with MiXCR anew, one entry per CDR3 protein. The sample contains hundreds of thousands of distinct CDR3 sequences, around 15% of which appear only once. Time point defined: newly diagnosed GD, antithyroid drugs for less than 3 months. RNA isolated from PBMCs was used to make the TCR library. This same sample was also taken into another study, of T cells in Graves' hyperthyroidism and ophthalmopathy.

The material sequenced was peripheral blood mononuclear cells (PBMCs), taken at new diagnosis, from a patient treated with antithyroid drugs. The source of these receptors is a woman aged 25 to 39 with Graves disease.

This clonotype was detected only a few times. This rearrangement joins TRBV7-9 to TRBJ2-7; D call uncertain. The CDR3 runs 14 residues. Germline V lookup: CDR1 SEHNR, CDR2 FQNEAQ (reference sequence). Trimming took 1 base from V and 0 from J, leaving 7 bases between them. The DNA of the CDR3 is TGTGCCAGCAGCTTAGGGGCCCTCTCCTACGAGCAGTACTTC. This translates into CASSLGALSYEQYF.

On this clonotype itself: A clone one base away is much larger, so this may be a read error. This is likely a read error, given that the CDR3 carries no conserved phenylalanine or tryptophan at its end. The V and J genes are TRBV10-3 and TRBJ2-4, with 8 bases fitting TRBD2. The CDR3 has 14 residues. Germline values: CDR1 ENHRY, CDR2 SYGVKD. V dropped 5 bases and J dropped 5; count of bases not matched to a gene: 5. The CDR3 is CAISPGLGENIQYL. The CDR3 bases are TGTGCCATCAGTCCGGGACTAGGAGAAAACATTCAGTACCTC.

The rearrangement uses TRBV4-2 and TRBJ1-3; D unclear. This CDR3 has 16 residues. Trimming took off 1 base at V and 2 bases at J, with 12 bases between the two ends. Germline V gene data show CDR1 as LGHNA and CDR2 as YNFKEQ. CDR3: CASSQVELSTGNTIYF. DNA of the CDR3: TGTGCCAGCAGCCAAGTCGAACTCTCCACTGGAAACACCATATATTTT.

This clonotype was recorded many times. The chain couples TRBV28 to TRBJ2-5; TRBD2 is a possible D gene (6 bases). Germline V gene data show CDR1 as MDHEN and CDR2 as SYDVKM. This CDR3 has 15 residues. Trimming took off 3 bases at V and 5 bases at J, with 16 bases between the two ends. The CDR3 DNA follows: TGTGCCAGCAGTTTGATCCTGGCGGGGATGGAGACCCAGTACTTC. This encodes CASSLILAGMETQYF.

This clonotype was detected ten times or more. CDR3 bases: TGTGCCAGCAGCCTCGACGGCTTTTCACCCCTCCACTTT. Translating gives CASSLDGFSPLHF. The chain has TRBV12-3 or TRBV12-4 and TRBJ1-6; no clear D gene. Deletions cut 6 bases from V and 9 bases from J, with 12 bases between. The CDR3 extends over 13 amino acids.